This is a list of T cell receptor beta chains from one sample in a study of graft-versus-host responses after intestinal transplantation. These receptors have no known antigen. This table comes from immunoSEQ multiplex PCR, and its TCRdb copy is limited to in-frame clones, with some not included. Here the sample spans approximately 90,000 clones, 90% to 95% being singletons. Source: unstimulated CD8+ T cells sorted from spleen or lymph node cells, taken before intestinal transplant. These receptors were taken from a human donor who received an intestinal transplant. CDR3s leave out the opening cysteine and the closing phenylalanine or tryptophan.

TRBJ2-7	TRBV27	ASSLTGGSSYEQY
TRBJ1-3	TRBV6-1	ASSPRPRGNTIY
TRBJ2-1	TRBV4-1	ASSQAQPAGDSYNEQF
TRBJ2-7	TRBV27	ASSLLGDYEQY
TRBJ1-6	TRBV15	ATSSTIGTGINSPLH
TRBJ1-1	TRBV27	ASSLGAGGNTEAF
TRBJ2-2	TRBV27	ASSSAAALYTGELF
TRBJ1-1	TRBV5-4	ASSLRGADTEAF
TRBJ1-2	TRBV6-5	ASSSQTGGANYGYT
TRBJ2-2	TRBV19	ASSIDGTGYTGELF
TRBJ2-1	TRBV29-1	SVEVETGDYL
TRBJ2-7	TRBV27	ASSVQGDEQY
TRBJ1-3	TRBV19	ASSWASGNTIY
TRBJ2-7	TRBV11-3	ASSLEGLAGGPGEYEQY
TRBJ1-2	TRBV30	AWSEGTVYGYT
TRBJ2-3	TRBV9	TSSDRQGSTDTQY
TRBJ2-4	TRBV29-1	SVVPGQGLAKNIQY
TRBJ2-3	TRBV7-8	ASSGSEGLAGADTQY
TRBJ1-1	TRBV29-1	SVAQGVEAF
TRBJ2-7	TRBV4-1	ASSHGREQY
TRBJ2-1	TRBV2	ASTSGGPHNEQF
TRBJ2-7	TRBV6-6	ASSYGQLYEQY
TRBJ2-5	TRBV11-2	ASSRDSGRGETQY
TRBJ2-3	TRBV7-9	ASSLAHISGGATDTQY